This T cell receptor beta chain was profiled in a study of PD-1 blockade in mismatch repair-deficient tumors. Study overall: Patients had approximately 12 mismatch repair-deficient cancer types, all previously treated and progressing.

A word on this clone: Its antigen is unknown.

Produced via immunoSEQ multiplex PCR; TCRdb's table is partial and in-frame only. This table has some 100,000 clones, approximately 83% appearing once. Overall study findings and caveats: Tumor-resident clones, often absent from pretreatment blood, expanded after pembrolizumab and then contracted.

CDR1 and CDR2 (germline): LGHNT, FRNRAP. This CDR3 is 17 amino acids long. Trimming removed 6 bases at V and 4 bases at J, with 24 bases between. The TCR was taken from an adult with mismatch repair-deficient cancer. Source: peripheral blood, taken less than 37 weeks after starting pembrolizumab. V is TRBV12-5 and J is TRBJ2-5; D may be TRBD2 (6 bases). The CDR3 reads CASGRAQGLPEGETQYF. CDR3 in DNA: TGTGCTAGTGGACGAGCCCAGGGACTCCCGGAGGGAGAGACCCAGTACTTC.